This T cell receptor (beta chain) was sequenced for a study of somatic mutations in cytotoxic T cells in rheumatoid arthritis. Study at large: Sorting by flow gave nearly 100% purity for some V beta antibody-stained T-cell populations, including V beta1+ cells sequenced for TCRB. Broader study findings: No significant CD8+ T-cell clonality difference was found between rheumatoid arthritis patients and age-matched controls. A rise in CD8+ clonality with age was seen in rheumatoid arthritis patients but not in healthy controls. In the expanded CD8+ clones, the antigen targets remained unknown.

Sequenced by immunoSEQ multiplex PCR; TCRdb stores in-frame clones only, minus some. Altogether approximately 18,000 clones are present, 82% being singletons, with the ten largest covering 8.9%. Trimming shortened V by 0 bases and J by 6 bases, and 17 bases separated the two germline ends. Germline loops: CDR1 MNHNY, CDR2 SVGAGI (reference sequence). This CDR3 has 16 amino acids. As concerns this clone: No antigen is known for it.

Sequencing input: CD8+ T cells sorted from blood. The clonotype comes from an adult with rheumatoid arthritis. The chain employs TRBV6-6 and TRBJ1-1, with D possibly TRBD1 on 6 matching bases. CDR3 in DNA: TGTGCCAGCAGTTACTCGAGGGGGATCGGGGGCGCTGAAGCTTTCTTT. Its translation: CASSYSRGIGGAEAFF.